Below are 30 T cell receptor beta chains sequenced from a single sample in a study of blood T cell repertoires in COVID-19. Using immunoSEQ multiplex PCR, the repertoire was profiled, and TCRdb retains in-frame clones only, with some absent. The sample includes a few hundred thousand clones, 70% to 90% of them seen just once. Sequencing was done on a sample of PBMCs or T cells enriched from blood (not recorded which). The receptor source for this set is a man aged 25 to 45 who had recovered from COVID-19.

This rearrangement joins TRBV7-8 to TRBJ2-7, with 7 positions matching TRBD2. With V trimmed by 3 bases and J by 2 bases, 4 bases remained unmatched. This CDR3 has 14 residues. Germline V gives CDR1 SGHVS, CDR2 FQNEAQ. The CDR3 region has the DNA TGTGCCAGCAGCTTGCGCGGGGGAACCTACGAGCAGTACTTC. Its protein is CASSLRGGTYEQYF.

This clone has a single count. The rearrangement joins TRBV11-2 to TRBJ2-2; no clear D. The V and J ends lost 1 base and 7 bases respectively, with 7 bases between them. Germline V gene data show CDR1 as SGHAT and CDR2 as FQNNGV. The CDR3 extends over 13 amino acids. This chain's CDR3 is CASSLAPGGELFF. In DNA form, the CDR3 reads TGTGCCAGCAGCTTAGCCCCAGGCGGGGAGCTGTTTTTT.

This clone was seen once. This chain connects TRBV5-1 to TRBJ1-1, with TRBD1 matching over 8 bases. The germline V gene has CDR1 SGHRS and CDR2 YFSETQ. This CDR3 region has 14 residues. With V trimmed by 3 bases and J by 2 bases, 3 bases remained unmatched. Written as DNA, the CDR3 is TGCGCCAGCAGCTGGGGACAGGCCAACACTGAAGCTTTCTTT. Translated: CASSWGQANTEAFF.

V usage is TRBV5-5 and J usage is TRBJ1-6; maybe TRBD1 (6 bases). This CDR3 is built from 17 residues. The V end lost 4 bases, the J end lost 5 bases, and 19 bases lay between the germline ends. The germline gives CDR1 SGHKS, CDR2 YYEKEE (reference sequence). CDR3 loop: CASSQLSGHPNNSPLHF. Here the CDR3 DNA reads TGTGCCAGCAGCCAGCTCTCGGGACATCCGAATAATTCACCCCTCCACTTT.

The chain joins TRBV6-5 to TRBJ2-7; D unresolved. This CDR3 is 14 amino acids long. Germline values: CDR1 MNHEY, CDR2 SVGAGI. Trimming took off 0 bases at V and 2 bases at J, with 8 bases between the two ends. DNA for the CDR3: TGTGCCAGCAGTTACTCGAGTCTGACCTACGAGCAGTACTTC. Translation: CASSYSSLTYEQYF.

The J gene is TRBJ1-4, the V gene TRBV14; D might be TRBD1 (6 bases). Germline V CDR1 and CDR2: SGHDN, FVKESK. This CDR3 has 13 residues. V lost 5 bases to trimming and J lost 7 bases, with 11 bases between them. CDR3 nucleotide sequence: TGTGCCAGCAGCTACAGACAGGCTGAAAAACTGTTTTTT. Amino acids: CASSYRQAEKLFF.

About this clone: This sample also contains other DNA sequences that code for the same CDR3. The rearrangement joins TRBV3-1 (or the pseudogene TRBV3-2) to TRBJ1-1; D might be TRBD1 (6 bases). This CDR3 contains 16 residues. With 0 bases removed from V and 1 base from J, the gap between germline ends came to 12 bases. Germline loops: CDR1 LGHDT, CDR2 YNNKEL (reference sequence). CDR3 DNA sequence: TGTGCCAGCAGCCAAGATGGGGGCAGGGGGAACACTGAAGCTTTCTTT. Protein sequence: CASSQDGGRGNTEAFF.

The V and J genes are TRBV30 and TRBJ1-6, with D possibly TRBD1 on 5 matching bases. The germline CDR1 and CDR2 sequences are GTSNPN and SVGIG (reference sequence). The length of the CDR3 is 15 residues. Trimming shortened V by 0 bases and J by 9 bases, and 15 bases separated the two germline ends. CDR3 DNA sequence: TGTGCCTGGAGTGTACACAAGGGGAGGAGTTCACCCCTCCACTTT. Translated, it gives CAWSVHKGRSSPLHF. Supplemented by reference TRBV30 and TRBJ1-6, the full variable domain reads SQTIHQWPATLVQPVGSPLSLECTVEGTSNPNLYWYRQAAGRGLQLLFYSVGIGQISSEVPQNLSASRPQDRQFILSSKKLLLSDSGFYLCAWSVHKGRSSPLHFGNGTRLTVT.

This clone appeared a few times. The V gene is TRBV27, the J gene TRBJ2-7; 11 bases map to TRBD1. Unmatched junction bases numbered 3, after V lost 2 bases and J lost 3 bases. The CDR3 consists of 15 residues. The germline gives CDR1 MNHEY, CDR2 SMNVEV (reference sequence). Here the CDR3 reads CASSLQGTGGYEQYF. CDR3 bases: TGTGCCAGCAGTTTACAAGGGACAGGGGGCTACGAGCAGTACTTC.

This clone appeared once. Other DNA sequences in this specimen translate into the identical CDR3. The J gene is TRBJ2-5, the V gene TRBV5-1, with 7 nucleotides matching TRBD2. Germline V gene sequence: CDR1 SGHRS, CDR2 YFSETQ. CDR3 length: 15 residues. V lost 0 bases, J lost 2 bases, and 4 bases stayed unmatched. Here the CDR3 reads CASSLAGTTQETQYF. DNA for the CDR3: TGCGCCAGCAGCTTGGCGGGGACTACTCAAGAGACCCAGTACTTC.

This clone was observed at least ten times. This sample also contains other DNA sequences that code for the same CDR3. This chain links TRBV27 with TRBJ1-1; perhaps TRBD1 as D (5 bases). Germline CDR1 and CDR2: MNHEY and SMNVEV (reference sequence). This CDR3 contains 12 residues. Trimming cost V 6 bases and J 1 base, with 6 bases left between them. The CDR3, as DNA: TGTGCCAGCAGAACAGGGAACACTGAAGCTTTCTTT. Protein product: CASRTGNTEAFF.

The chain combines TRBV11-2 with TRBJ1-4, with 9 bases fitting TRBD1. V was clipped by 1 base and J by 4 bases; unmatched bases: 1. This CDR3 spans 15 amino acids. CDR1 and CDR2 (germline): SGHAT, FQNNGV. The CDR3 region is CASSLGDRVNEKLFF. The DNA of the CDR3 is TGTGCCAGCAGCTTAGGGGACAGGGTTAATGAAAAACTGTTTTTT.

The V gene is TRBV9, the J gene TRBJ2-2; TRBD2 aligns across 12 bases. Germline V gene lookup returns CDR1 SGDLS and CDR2 YYNGEE. The CDR3 runs 16 residues. The V segment lost 3 bases and the J segment 7 bases; nucleotides outside the gene matches: 7. The CDR3 DNA reads as TGTGCCAGCAGCGCCTTCCTACTAGCGGGGGGCGGGGAGCTGTTTTTT. Its translation: CASSAFLLAGGGELFF.

CDR3 in amino acids: CATSEGTGYQAFF. The CDR3 DNA reads TGTGCCACCAGCGAGGGGACAGGGTATCAAGCTTTCTTT. The chain couples TRBV24-1 to TRBJ1-1; 9 nucleotides match TRBD1. CDR1 is KGHDR, CDR2 SFDVKD, per germline. J was trimmed by 9 bases and V by 7 bases; bases with no gene match: 8. This CDR3 region has 13 residues.

CDR3 coding DNA: TGTGCCAGCAGCTTAGTGCCAGGTTCTCCAGATACGCAGTATTTT. Protein: CASSLVPGSPDTQYF. This chain uses TRBV7-2 with TRBJ2-3; D is unresolved. V lost 1 base to trimming and J lost 4 bases, with 12 bases between them. The CDR3 is made up of 15 amino acids. Germline V gene sequence: CDR1 SGHTA, CDR2 FQGNSA.

The CDR3 loop is CASSFPQTTEAYEQYF. In DNA, the CDR3 is TGTGCCAGCAGCTTCCCTCAAACGACTGAAGCCTACGAGCAGTACTTC. The V and J genes are TRBV7-8 and TRBJ2-7; D is ambiguous. The CDR3 contains 16 residues. From germline, CDR1 is SGHVS and CDR2 FQNEAQ. V lost 3 bases to trimming and J lost 2 bases, with 17 bases between them. Drawing the rest from reference TRBV7-8 and TRBJ2-7, the complete variable domain is GAGVSQSPRYKVAKRGQDVALRCDPISGHVSLFWYQQALGQGPEFLTYFQNEAQLDKSGLPSDRFFAERPEGSVSTLKIQRTQQEDSAVYLCASSFPQTTEAYEQYFGPGTRLTVT.

V gene TRBV4-2 combines with J gene TRBJ2-7; TRBD1 agrees at 8 bases. The CDR3 runs to 15 residues. The V segment lost 0 bases and the J segment 4 bases; nucleotides outside the gene matches: 5. Germline loops: CDR1 LGHNA, CDR2 YNFKEQ. The CDR3 sequence: CASSQEQGEGYEQYF. The CDR3, as DNA: TGTGCCAGCAGCCAAGAACAGGGGGAAGGTTACGAGCAGTACTTC.

The chain has TRBV6-5 and TRBJ1-3; 9 nucleotides line up with TRBD1. The CDR3 covers 12 residues. Germline assignment: CDR1 MNHEY and CDR2 SVGAGI. Trimming removed 4 bases from V and 10 bases from J; junction bases left unmatched: 2. The CDR3, as DNA: TGTGCCAGCAGTTCCGGGACAGGGACCATATATTTT. Translation gives CASSSGTGTIYF.

This clone was seen many times. The chain joins TRBV3-1 (or the pseudogene TRBV3-2) to TRBJ1-6; D ambiguous. The CDR3 is 15 residues long. Germline loops: CDR1 LGHDT, CDR2 YNNKEL (reference sequence). Trimming shortened V by 1 base and J by 7 bases, and 11 bases separated the two germline ends. The CDR3 DNA follows: TGTGCCAGCAGCCAAGGCGGTCCCCTAAATTCACCCCTCCACTTT. This gives the protein CASSQGGPLNSPLHF.

This clone was counted once. The chain uses TRBV4-1 and TRBJ2-2, with 14 positions matching TRBD2. The CDR3 has 18 amino acids. V lost 3 bases and J lost 5; bases outside the gene matches: 8. Germline values: CDR1 MGHRA, CDR2 YSYEKL. CDR3 loop: CASSQAGLAGAGTGELFF. The CDR3 DNA reads TGCGCCAGCAGCCAGGCGGGACTAGCGGGGGCTGGAACCGGGGAGCTGTTTTTT.

V usage is TRBV5-1 and J usage is TRBJ2-7; 9 nucleotides line up with TRBD2. The CDR3 has 15 residues. Per the germline V gene, CDR1 is SGHRS and CDR2 is YFSETQ. J lost 2 bases, V lost 0 bases, and 3 bases had no gene match. The CDR3 coding sequence is TGCGCCAGCAGCTTGGGGCTAGCGGGGACCTACGAGCAGTACTTC. Translated, it gives CASSLGLAGTYEQYF.

This sequence joins TRBV12-3 or TRBV12-4 and TRBJ1-2; a possible D gene is TRBD1 (6 bases). The V and J ends lost 2 bases and 7 bases respectively, with 8 bases between them. The length of the CDR3 is 12 residues. The CDR3 coding sequence is TGTGCCAGCAGTTTAATGGGGGCTGGCTACACCTTC. Translation gives CASSLMGAGYTF.

This clone was observed a single time. The chain combines TRBV5-8 with TRBJ2-2; a weak D match, TRBD2 (6 bases). The germline V gene has CDR1 SGHTS and CDR2 YDEGEE. The V gene lost 2 bases and the J gene lost 3 bases, with 11 bases spanning the gap. CDR3 length equals 15 residues. CDR3 loop: CASSLRPGDTGELFF. The CDR3 bases are TGTGCCAGCAGCTTACGGCCGGGGGACACCGGGGAGCTGTTTTTT.

The V call is TRBV5-4, the J call TRBJ2-7; 10 bases match TRBD2. V lost 4 bases and J lost 2; bases outside the gene matches: 3. The CDR3 loop spans 14 amino acids. Germline V CDR1 and CDR2: SGHNT, YYREEE (reference sequence). CDR3 in amino acids: CASSHSGGAYEQYF. For the CDR3, the DNA is TGTGCCAGCAGCCACAGCGGGGGGGCCTACGAGCAGTACTTC.

The chain has TRBV5-1 and TRBJ2-3, with D possibly being TRBD2 (6 bases). The CDR3 runs 15 residues. Germline values: CDR1 SGHRS, CDR2 YFSETQ. Trimming removed 6 bases from V and 2 bases from J, with 16 bases in between. The CDR3 loop reads CASTGGSGYTDTQYF. CDR3 DNA: TGCGCCAGCACCGGGGGTAGCGGCTACACAGATACGCAGTATTTT.

The V gene is TRBV6-5, the J gene TRBJ1-1, with D uncertain. V shed 10 bases and J shed 0 bases, with 9 bases lying between them. The CDR3 runs to 12 residues. The germline CDR1 and CDR2 sequences are MNHEY and SVGAGI. The CDR3 protein is CATARVNTEAFF. CDR3 nucleotides: TGTGCCACCGCCCGGGTGAACACTGAAGCTTTCTTT.

This clone is a singleton in its sample. This chain links TRBV5-4 with TRBJ1-2; 8 nucleotides align to TRBD1. The CDR3 is made up of 13 amino acids. Germline CDR1 reads SGHNT; CDR2 reads YYREEE (reference sequence). V lost 3 bases and J lost 4; bases outside the gene matches: 2. CDR3 in amino acids: CASSSGQGYGYTF. As DNA, the CDR3 is TGTGCCAGCAGCTCCGGACAGGGCTATGGCTACACCTTC.

This clone has just one count. This rearrangement joins TRBV6-1 to TRBJ1-2; D ambiguous. The CDR3 consists of 15 residues. Trimming cost V 0 bases and J 7 bases, with 15 bases left between them. Germline V lookup: CDR1 MNHNS, CDR2 SASEGT. CDR3 region: CASSEAVPSVGGYTF. Written as DNA, the CDR3 is TGTGCCAGCAGTGAAGCCGTCCCGTCGGTCGGTGGCTACACCTTC.

This chain uses TRBV5-1 with TRBJ2-7, with D maybe TRBD2 (5 bases). This CDR3 has 15 residues. Germline V lookup: CDR1 SGHRS, CDR2 YFSETQ. The germline V and J ends were trimmed by 0 bases and 2 bases, with 12 bases remaining between them. The CDR3 coding sequence is TGCGCCAGCAGCTTGGGAGGCGGGTTTCCCTACGAGCAGTACTTC. The encoded protein is CASSLGGGFPYEQYF. The variable domain in full, with the rest retrieved from reference TRBV5-1 and TRBJ2-7, is KAGVTQTPRYLIKTRGQQVTLSCSPISGHRSVSWYQQTPGQGLQFLFEYFSETQRNKGNFPGRFSGRQFSNSRSEMNVSTLELGDSALYLCASSLGGGFPYEQYFGPGTRLTVT.

V usage is TRBV30 and J usage is TRBJ1-5, with a tentative D call TRBD1 (6 bases). Germline loops: CDR1 GTSNPN, CDR2 SVGIG (reference sequence). The CDR3 consists of 14 residues. With 5 bases removed from V and 1 base from J, the gap between germline ends came to 12 bases. This CDR3 reads CAWGRQASNQPQHF. DNA for the CDR3: TGTGCCTGGGGACGACAGGCGAGCAATCAGCCCCAGCATTTT.